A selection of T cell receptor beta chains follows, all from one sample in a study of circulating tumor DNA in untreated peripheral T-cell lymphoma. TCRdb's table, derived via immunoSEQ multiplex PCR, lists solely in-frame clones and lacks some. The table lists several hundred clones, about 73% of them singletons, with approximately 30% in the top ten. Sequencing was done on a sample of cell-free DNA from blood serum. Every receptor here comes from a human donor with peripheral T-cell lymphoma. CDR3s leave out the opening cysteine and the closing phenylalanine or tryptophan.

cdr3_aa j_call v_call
ASSLMEAF TRBJ1-1 TRBV6-5
ASSALAGGGTGELF TRBJ2-2 TRBV6-1
ASSPSPGLSGYT TRBJ1-2 TRBV4-3
ASSQVREGLYEQY TRBJ2-7 TRBV4-1
ASSLTRVSSYNEQF TRBJ2-1 TRBV7-3
ASSEMYISNQPQH TRBJ1-5 TRBV6-1
ASSSDRERQY TRBJ2-7 TRBV14
ASRSLGEMVEQY TRBJ2-7 TRBV27
ASREQGAGNEQF TRBJ2-1 TRBV27
ASSQEPTGAQKG TRBJ2-7 TRBV6-1